This T cell receptor beta chain was sequenced in a study of cytomegalovirus exposure and HLA in healthy donors. CDR3 length: 17 residues. The junction had 9 bases not matched to a gene; V was cut back by 0 bases and J by 6 bases. Germline CDR1 and CDR2: SGHRS and YFSETQ. Here immunoSEQ multiplex PCR was the method, and the copy in TCRdb shows in-frame clones only, minus some. Seen here are about 100,000 clones, approximately 94% observed once, and the top ten hold roughly 0.66%. The J gene is TRBJ2-1, the V gene TRBV5-1; 10 bases map to TRBD1. The sequenced sample consisted of PBMCs. This sequence was found in a woman aged 18-29 years in good health and CMV-seronegative. The CDR3 DNA reads TGCGCCAGCAGCTTGGGGGACAGGGGTGAGTTTCGCAATGAGCAGTTCTTC. Its protein product is CASSLGDRGEFRNEQFF. The whole variable domain, remainder taken from reference TRBV5-1 and TRBJ2-1, is KAGVTQTPRYLIKTRGQQVTLSCSPISGHRSVSWYQQTPGQGLQFLFEYFSETQRNKGNFPGRFSGRQFSNSRSEMNVSTLELGDSALYLCASSLGDRGEFRNEQFFGPGTRLTVL.